This T cell receptor beta chain was documented in a study of shared clonotypes between healthy human individuals. General study points: Of the naive CD4 clonotypes, 4% to 5% were shared across several donors. Exclusively blood specimens were collected; tissue repertoires likely differ.

Repertoires were generated with immunoSEQ multiplex PCR, while TCRdb's copy carries only in-frame clones and drops some. This sample carries roughly 2.1 million clones, 90% to 95% of them seen once, and the ten largest clones take around 1.7%. CD45RO-negative CD8 cells positively selected for CCR7 made up the naive population, which excluded terminally differentiated effector memory CD45RA+ cells. In regard to this clone: Its antigen is undetermined.

This CDR3 is built from 16 residues. The germline CDR1 and CDR2 sequences are LGHNA and YSLEER. Trimming shortened V by 5 bases and J by 3 bases, and 16 bases separated the two germline ends. The rearrangement uses TRBV4-3 and TRBJ1-4, with D possibly being TRBD1 (5 bases). The sample taken for sequencing was naive CD8+ T cells from PBMCs. This receptor was taken from a man aged 18-30 years in good health. Some clones in this sample may be carry-over from other donors' samples. CDR3 nucleotides: TGCGCCAGCAGCTCCATCCGGCAGGGTGCTAATGAAAAACTGTTTTTT. It specifies CASSSIRQGANEKLFF.